This T cell receptor beta chain was found in a study of T cells in localized non-small cell lung cancer. Overall study findings and caveats: The study linked higher blood T cell density to longer overall survival. Median detection of top 100 tumor clones in adjacent lung was about 60 clones.

Libraries were prepared by immunoSEQ multiplex PCR; TCRdb keeps only in-frame clonotypes and omits some of them. The sample gives approximately 80,000 clones, around 84% of which show up once; 9.5% is in the top ten. V dropped 4 bases and J dropped 2 bases, with 12 bases sitting between them. Per the germline V gene, CDR1 is LNHDA and CDR2 is SQIVND (reference sequence). The CDR3 length is 15 residues. Note on this clone: Antigen: not known.

The sequences come from peripheral blood, collected before any cancer treatment. The TCR sequence derives from an older female donor with stage I lung adenocarcinoma. The chain carries TRBV19 and TRBJ1-5, with D perhaps matching TRBD1 (5 bases). CDR3 bases: TGTGCCAGTAGTAGCAGGGATTGGGGCAATCAGCCCCAGCATTTT. Residues: CASSSRDWGNQPQHF. The variable domain in full, with the rest retrieved from reference TRBV19 and TRBJ1-5, is DGGITQSPKYLFRKEGQNVTLSCEQNLNHDAMYWYRQDPGQGLRLIYYSQIVNDFQKGDIAEGYSVSREKKESFPLTVTSAQKNPTAFYLCASSSRDWGNQPQHFGDGTRLSIL.